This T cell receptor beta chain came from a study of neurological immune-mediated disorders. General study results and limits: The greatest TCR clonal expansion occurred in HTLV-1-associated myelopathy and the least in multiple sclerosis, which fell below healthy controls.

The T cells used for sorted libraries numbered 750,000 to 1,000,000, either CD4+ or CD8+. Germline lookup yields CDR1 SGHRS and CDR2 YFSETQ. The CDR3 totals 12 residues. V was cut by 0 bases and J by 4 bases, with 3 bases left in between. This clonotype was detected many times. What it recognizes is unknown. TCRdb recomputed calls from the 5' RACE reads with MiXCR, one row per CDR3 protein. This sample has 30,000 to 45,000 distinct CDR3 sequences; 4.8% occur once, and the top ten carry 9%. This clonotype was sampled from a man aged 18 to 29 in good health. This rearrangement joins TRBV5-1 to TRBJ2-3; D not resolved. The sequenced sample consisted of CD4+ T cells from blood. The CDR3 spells CASSLDADTQYF. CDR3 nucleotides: TGCGCCAGCAGCTTGGATGCAGATACGCAGTATTTT.